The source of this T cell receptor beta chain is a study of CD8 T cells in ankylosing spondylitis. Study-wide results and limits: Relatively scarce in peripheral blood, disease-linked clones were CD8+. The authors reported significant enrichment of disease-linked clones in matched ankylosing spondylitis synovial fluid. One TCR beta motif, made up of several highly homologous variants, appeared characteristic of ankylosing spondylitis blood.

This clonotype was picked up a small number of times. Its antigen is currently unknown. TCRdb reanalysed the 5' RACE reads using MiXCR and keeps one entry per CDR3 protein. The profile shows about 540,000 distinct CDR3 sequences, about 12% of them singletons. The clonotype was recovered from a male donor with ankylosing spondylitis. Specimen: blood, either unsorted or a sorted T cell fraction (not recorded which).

The CDR3 loop reads CASSLIGMRETQYF. As DNA, the CDR3 is TGTGCCAGCAGCTTAATTGGGATGAGGGAGACCCAGTACTTC. The chain recombines TRBV7-9 with TRBJ2-5; D remains ambiguous. The CDR3 consists of 14 residues. Per the germline V gene, CDR1 is SEHNR and CDR2 is FQNEAQ (reference sequence). Trimming shortened V by 2 bases and J by 5 bases, and 12 bases separated the two germline ends. Based on the CDR3 plus reference TRBV7-9 and TRBJ2-5, the full variable domain is DTGVSQNPRHKITKRGQNVTFRCDPISEHNRLYWYRQTLGQGPEFLTYFQNEAQLEKSRLLSDRFSAERPKGSFSTLEIQRTEQGDSAMYLCASSLIGMRETQYFGPGTRLLVL.